One TCR beta chain is described in this entry. The record originates from a study of shared clonotypes between healthy human individuals. Study-level background: Each donor contributed plates that comprised three CD4 naive, three CD4 memory, two CD8 naive and one CD8 memory.

Per germline, CDR1 SGDLS and CDR2 YYNGEE. V was trimmed by 2 bases and J by 4 bases, leaving 8 bases between them. The CDR3 loop spans 13 amino acids. The method was immunoSEQ multiplex PCR; TCRdb's version includes in-frame clones alone and lacks a portion of them. The sample records 2 million to 3 million clones, 93% being singletons. CD4+ cells were split into CD45RA+ naive and CD45RA-negative memory subsets. V usage is TRBV9 and J usage is TRBJ2-3; D is unresolved. The sequenced sample consisted of naive CD4+ T cells from PBMCs. The subset is: CD45RA+ positively selected. The clonotype comes from a man aged 18 to 29 in good health. Some clones in this sample may be carry-over from other donors' samples. The CDR3 DNA follows: TGTGCCAGCAGCGTGGTATTAGCAGATACGCAGTATTTT. This sequence encodes CASSVVLADTQYF.